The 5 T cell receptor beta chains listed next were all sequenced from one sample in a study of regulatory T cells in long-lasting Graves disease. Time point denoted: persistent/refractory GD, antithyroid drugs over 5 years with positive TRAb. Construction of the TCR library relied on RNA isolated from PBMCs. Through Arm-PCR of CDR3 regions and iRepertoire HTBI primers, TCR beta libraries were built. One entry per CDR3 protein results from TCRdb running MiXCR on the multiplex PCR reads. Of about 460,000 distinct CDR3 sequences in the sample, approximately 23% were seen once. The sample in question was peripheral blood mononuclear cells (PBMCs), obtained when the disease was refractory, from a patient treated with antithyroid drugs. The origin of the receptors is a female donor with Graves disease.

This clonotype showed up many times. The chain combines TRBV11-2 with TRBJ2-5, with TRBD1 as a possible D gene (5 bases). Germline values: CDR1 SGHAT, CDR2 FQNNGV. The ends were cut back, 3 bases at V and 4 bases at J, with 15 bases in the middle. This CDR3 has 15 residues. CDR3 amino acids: CASSLGLGLGETQYF. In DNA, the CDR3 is TGTGCCAGCAGCTTGGGGCTAGGGCTAGGAGAGACCCAGTACTTC.

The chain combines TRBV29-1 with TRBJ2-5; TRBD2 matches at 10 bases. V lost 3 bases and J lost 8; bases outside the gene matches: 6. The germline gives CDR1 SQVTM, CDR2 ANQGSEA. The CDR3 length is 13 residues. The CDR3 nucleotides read TGCAGCGTTGACCTCACTAGCGGGAAAACCCAGTACTTC. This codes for CSVDLTSGKTQYF.

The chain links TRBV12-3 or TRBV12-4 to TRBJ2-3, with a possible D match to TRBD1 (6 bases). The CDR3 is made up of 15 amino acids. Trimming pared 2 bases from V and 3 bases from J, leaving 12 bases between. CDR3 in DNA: TGTGCCAGCAGTTTAAGGGGGACACATACAGATACGCAGTATTTT. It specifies CASSLRGTHTDTQYF.

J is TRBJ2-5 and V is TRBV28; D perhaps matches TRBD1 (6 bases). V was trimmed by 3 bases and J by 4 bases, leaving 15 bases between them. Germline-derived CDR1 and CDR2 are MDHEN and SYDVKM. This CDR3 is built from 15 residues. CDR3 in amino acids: CASSLPPGHTETQYF. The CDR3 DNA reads TGTGCCAGCAGTTTGCCACCGGGACATACAGAGACCCAGTACTTC.

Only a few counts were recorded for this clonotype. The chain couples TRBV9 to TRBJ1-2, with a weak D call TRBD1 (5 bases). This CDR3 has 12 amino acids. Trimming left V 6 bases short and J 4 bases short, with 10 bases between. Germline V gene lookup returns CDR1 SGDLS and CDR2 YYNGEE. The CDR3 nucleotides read TGTGCCAGCACGGGGGTTGTCTATGGCTACACCTTC. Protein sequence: CASTGVVYGYTF.